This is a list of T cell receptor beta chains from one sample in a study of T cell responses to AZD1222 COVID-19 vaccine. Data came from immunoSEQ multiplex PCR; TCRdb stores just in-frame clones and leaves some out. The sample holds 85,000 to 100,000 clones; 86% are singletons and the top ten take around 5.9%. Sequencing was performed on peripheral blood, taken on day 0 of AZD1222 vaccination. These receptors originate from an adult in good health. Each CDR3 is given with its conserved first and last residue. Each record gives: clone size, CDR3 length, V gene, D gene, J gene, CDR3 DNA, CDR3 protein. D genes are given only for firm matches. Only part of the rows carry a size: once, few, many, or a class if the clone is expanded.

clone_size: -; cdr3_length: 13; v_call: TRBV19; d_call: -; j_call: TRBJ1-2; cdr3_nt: TGTGCCAGTAGTCCCCAGGCGTCCCATGGCTACACCTTC; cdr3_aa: CASSPQASHGYTF
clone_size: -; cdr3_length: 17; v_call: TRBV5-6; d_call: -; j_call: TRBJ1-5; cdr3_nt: TGTGCCAGCAGCACAGGGTCCTCCTTTCCTCCTAATCAGCCCCAGCATTTT; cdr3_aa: CASSTGSSFPPNQPQHF
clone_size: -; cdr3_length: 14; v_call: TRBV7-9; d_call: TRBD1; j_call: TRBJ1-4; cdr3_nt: TGTGCCAGCGCCTGGGGACAGGGGAGGGAAAAACTGTTTTTT; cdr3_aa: CASAWGQGREKLFF
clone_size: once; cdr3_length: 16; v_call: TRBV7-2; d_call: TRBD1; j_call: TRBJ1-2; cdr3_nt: TGTGCCAGCAGCTTAGGACCCGGGACAGTGGGCTATGGCTACACCTTC; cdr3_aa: CASSLGPGTVGYGYTF
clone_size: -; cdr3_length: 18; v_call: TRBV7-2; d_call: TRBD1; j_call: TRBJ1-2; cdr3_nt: TGTGCCAGCAGTTTAGACACAGGGGGCGTGATCTCCCACTATGGCTACACCTTC; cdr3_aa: CASSLDTGGVISHYGYTF
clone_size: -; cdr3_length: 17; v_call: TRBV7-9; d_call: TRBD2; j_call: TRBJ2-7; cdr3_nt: TGTGCCAGCAGCTCGGTAGGGACGGGAGGCGCAGGTTACGAGCAGTACTTC; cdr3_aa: CASSSVGTGGAGYEQYF
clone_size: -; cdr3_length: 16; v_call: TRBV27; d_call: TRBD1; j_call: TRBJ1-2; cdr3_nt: TGTGCCAGCAGTTTATCCGGCCTAGGACAGGATGGCGGCTACACCTTC; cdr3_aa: CASSLSGLGQDGGYTF
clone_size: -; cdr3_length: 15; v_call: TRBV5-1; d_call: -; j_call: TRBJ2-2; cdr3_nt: TGCGCCAGCAGCATACCGACAGGTAACACCGGGGAGCTGTTTTTT; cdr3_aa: CASSIPTGNTGELFF
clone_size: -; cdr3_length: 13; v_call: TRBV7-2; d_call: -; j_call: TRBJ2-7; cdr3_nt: TGTGCCAGCAGCTCCTTCCAGGCCTACGAGCAGTACTTC; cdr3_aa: CASSSFQAYEQYF
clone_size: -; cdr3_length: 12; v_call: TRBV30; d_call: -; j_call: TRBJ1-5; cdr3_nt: TGTGCCTGGGGTGGTGGGGGTCAGCCCCAGCATTTT; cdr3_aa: CAWGGGGQPQHF
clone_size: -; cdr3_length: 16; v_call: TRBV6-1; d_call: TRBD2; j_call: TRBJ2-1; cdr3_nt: TGTGCCAGCAGTGAAGAGACTAGCGGGGGTACGGATGAGCAGTTCTTC; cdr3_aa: CASSEETSGGTDEQFF
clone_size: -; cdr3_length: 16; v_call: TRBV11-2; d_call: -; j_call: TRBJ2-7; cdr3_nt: TGTGCCAGCAGCTCCGCCCTCCGGACAGGGAGGGACGAGCAGTACTTC; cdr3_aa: CASSSALRTGRDEQYF
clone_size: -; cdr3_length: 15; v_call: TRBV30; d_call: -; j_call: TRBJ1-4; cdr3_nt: TGTGCCTGGAGTGGAGCAGGGAGGGCTAATGAAAAACTGTTTTTT; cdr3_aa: CAWSGAGRANEKLFF
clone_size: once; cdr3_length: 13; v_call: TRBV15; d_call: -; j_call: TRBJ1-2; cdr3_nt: TGTGCCACCAGCAGAGTGTCTAACTATGGCTACACCTTC; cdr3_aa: CATSRVSNYGYTF
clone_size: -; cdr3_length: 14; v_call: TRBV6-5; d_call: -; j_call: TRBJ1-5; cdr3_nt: TGTGCCAGCAGTCACCGGGACATGGATCAGCCCCAGCATTTT; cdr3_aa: CASSHRDMDQPQHF
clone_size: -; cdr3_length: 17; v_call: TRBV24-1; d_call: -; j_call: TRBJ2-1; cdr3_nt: TGTGCCACCAGTGATTTATATTCTACAGGGACTTACAATGAGCAGTTCTTC; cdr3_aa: CATSDLYSTGTYNEQFF
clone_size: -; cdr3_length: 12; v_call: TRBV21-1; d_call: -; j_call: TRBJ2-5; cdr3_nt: TGTGCCAGCAGCCTAAGTTTAGAGACCCAGTACTTC; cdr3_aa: CASSLSLETQYF
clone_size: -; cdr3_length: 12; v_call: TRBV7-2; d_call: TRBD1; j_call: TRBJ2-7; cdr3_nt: TGTGCCAGCAGCCCGACAGGGTACGAGCAGTACTTC; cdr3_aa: CASSPTGYEQYF
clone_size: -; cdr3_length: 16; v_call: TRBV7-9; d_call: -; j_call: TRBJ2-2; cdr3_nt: TGTGCCAGCAGCTCCGCCGGGCTACAGAACACCGGGGAGCTGTTTTTT; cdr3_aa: CASSSAGLQNTGELFF
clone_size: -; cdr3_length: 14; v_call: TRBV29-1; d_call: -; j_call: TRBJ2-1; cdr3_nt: TGCAGCGTTGAAGACCTAGGGGCTTACAATGAGCAGTTCTTC; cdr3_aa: CSVEDLGAYNEQFF
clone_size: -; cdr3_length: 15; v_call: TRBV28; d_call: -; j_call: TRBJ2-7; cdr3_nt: TGTGCCAGCAGGACTATAAGCGGGTGGCCCTACGAGCAGTACTTC; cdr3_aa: CASRTISGWPYEQYF
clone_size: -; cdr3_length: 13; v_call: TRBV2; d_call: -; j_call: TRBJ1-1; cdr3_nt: TGTGCCAGCCTCCAGAACCTGAACACTGAAGCTTTCTTT; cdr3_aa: CASLQNLNTEAFF
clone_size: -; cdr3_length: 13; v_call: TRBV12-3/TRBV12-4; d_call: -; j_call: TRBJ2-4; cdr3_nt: TGTGCCAGCAGTCCTTACAGGGAAAACATTCAGTACTTC; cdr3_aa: CASSPYRENIQYF